Shown below are 29 T cell receptor beta chains from a single sample sequenced in a study of T cells in Graves' hyperthyroidism and ophthalmopathy. The CDR3 regions of TCR beta were amplified from RNA transcripts. A set of HTBI primers served as the primers for a first-round RT-PCR of the TCR CDR3. Each CDR3 protein gets one entry after TCRdb re-called the multiplex PCR reads with MiXCR. This sample carries around 580,000 distinct CDR3 sequences, roughly 46% of them seen once, and the ten largest clones take about 8.3%. Sequences were obtained from peripheral blood or thyroid tissue (not recorded which). Receptor source: a woman between 18 and 30 years old with Graves' hyperthyroidism.

This clonotype was seen many times. The chain employs TRBV11-2 and TRBJ2-5; 15 bases agree with TRBD2. This CDR3 contains 16 residues. Germline V CDR1 and CDR2: SGHAT, FQNNGV. V shed 5 bases, J shed 2 bases, and the junction held 3 bases outside the gene matches. The CDR3 protein is CASSPGLAGGQETQYF. The DNA for the CDR3 is TGTGCCAGCAGCCCAGGACTAGCGGGAGGGCAAGAGACCCAGTACTTC.

The gene calls are TRBV7-3 and TRBJ2-7; possible D gene TRBD2, 5 bases. The CDR3 has 16 residues. The germline V and J ends were trimmed by 5 bases and 3 bases, with 20 bases remaining between them. CDR1 is SGHTA, CDR2 FQGTGA, per germline. The CDR3 reads CASSPRTARDLYEQYF. In nucleotides, the CDR3 is TGTGCCAGCAGCCCTAGGACCGCCCGGGATCTCTACGAGCAGTACTTC.

The chain links TRBV11-2 to TRBJ1-4; D not resolved. V was pared by 6 bases and J by 8 bases, with 13 bases between. The germline V gene encodes CDR1 SGHAT and CDR2 FQNNGV. This CDR3 has 13 residues. This CDR3 is CASSFNTWEKLFF. For the CDR3, the DNA is TGTGCCAGCAGTTTTAATACCTGGGAAAAACTGTTTTTT.

This clonotype has at least ten counts. The chain carries TRBV7-9 and TRBJ1-1; D not certain. CDR3 length: 14 amino acids. Germline CDR1 SEHNR, CDR2 FQNEAQ (reference sequence). The V gene lost 0 bases and the J gene lost 4 bases, with 9 bases spanning the gap. CDR3 region: CASSLATVFTEAFF. CDR3 coding DNA: TGTGCCAGCAGCTTAGCCACAGTATTCACTGAAGCTTTCTTT.

This chain's CDR3 is CSARGQEKLFF. In DNA form, the CDR3 reads TGCAGTGCTAGAGGTCAGGAAAAACTGTTTTTT. The chain uses TRBV20-1 and TRBJ1-4, with unresolved D. The V gene lost 1 base and the J gene lost 8 bases, with 5 bases spanning the gap. The CDR3 consists of 11 residues. From germline, CDR1 is DFQATT and CDR2 SNEGSKA (reference sequence).

The V gene is TRBV7-9, the J gene TRBJ2-5; unclear D gene. The germline V and J ends were trimmed by 5 bases and 9 bases, with 22 bases remaining between them. Germline CDR1 SEHNR, CDR2 FQNEAQ (reference sequence). CDR3 length: 15 residues. Here the CDR3 DNA reads TGTGCCAGCAGCGCCGGATGGGGTAGCAATCAGCCCCAGTACTTC. This gives the protein CASSAGWGSNQPQYF.

Ten or more counts support this clonotype. The chain is built from TRBV24-1 and TRBJ2-7; D tentatively fits TRBD1 or TRBD2 (5 bases each). The ends were cut back, 3 bases at V and 3 bases at J, with 8 bases in the middle. Germline V lookup: CDR1 KGHDR, CDR2 SFDVKD. This CDR3 comprises 13 residues. In DNA form, the CDR3 reads TGTGCCACCAGTGATAAGGGGAGCTACGAGCAGTACTTC. This translates into CATSDKGSYEQYF.

Many counts were recorded for this clonotype. This chain links TRBV20-1 with TRBJ1-4; a weak D match, TRBD1 (5 bases). Trimming stripped 1 base from V and 3 bases from J, with 9 bases between. The germline V gene has CDR1 DFQATT and CDR2 SNEGSKA (reference sequence). The CDR3 is made up of 14 amino acids. The CDR3 spells CSARGGGANEKLFF. DNA for the CDR3: TGCAGTGCTAGAGGTGGGGGGGCTAATGAAAAACTGTTTTTT.

This clonotype was detected many times. The rearrangement uses TRBV10-3 and TRBJ1-5; D unclear. V lost 0 bases to trimming and J lost 2 bases, with 8 bases between them. CDR3 size: 15 residues. The germline CDR1 and CDR2 sequences are ENHRY and SYGVKD. The DNA for the CDR3 is TGTGCCATCAGTGAGTCATCCGGGGGCAATCAGCCCCAGCATTTT. Translating gives CAISESSGGNQPQHF.

The chain couples TRBV9 to TRBJ1-5; perhaps TRBD1 as D (6 bases). The CDR3 is 15 residues long. The germline V gene encodes CDR1 SGDLS and CDR2 YYNGEE. Trimming took 4 bases from V and 4 from J, leaving 15 bases between them. The CDR3 DNA reads as TGTGCCAGCAGCCCAGGCGGGGGCCTTAATCAGCCCCAGCATTTT. Translated, it gives CASSPGGGLNQPQHF.

Only one count was recorded for this clonotype. This chain joins TRBV7-9 and TRBJ1-5; D remains unclear. The CDR3 covers 15 residues. Deletions cut 4 bases from V and 4 bases from J, with 14 bases between. Germline V CDR1 and CDR2: SEHNR, FQNEAQ (reference sequence). CDR3 in amino acids: CASSSLPGLNQPQHF. As DNA, the CDR3 is TGTGCCAGCAGCTCCCTGCCGGGGTTGAATCAGCCCCAGCATTTT.

The chain employs TRBV29-1 and TRBJ2-1; D is possibly TRBD2 (6 bases). Germline V lookup: CDR1 SQVTM, CDR2 ANQGSEA. The CDR3 runs 14 residues. Trimming left V 4 bases short and J 3 bases short, with 13 bases between. As DNA, the CDR3 is TGCAGCGTTGTTTGGGGGGATGGCTACAATGAGCAGTTCTTC. This translates into CSVVWGDGYNEQFF.

This chain links TRBV9 with TRBJ2-7; 7 bases line up with TRBD2. CDR1 is SGDLS and CDR2 is YYNGEE in the germline V gene. V trimming: 4 bases; J trimming: 7 bases; junction bases outside the gene matches: 14. The CDR3 loop spans 15 amino acids. The CDR3 region has the DNA TGTGCCAGCAGCCAAGAAGTCCGACTAGCCGAAGAGCAGTACTTC. Residues: CASSQEVRLAEEQYF.

V is TRBV2 and J is TRBJ1-4; the match to TRBD1 covers 10 bases. V lost 6 bases to trimming and J lost 3 bases; unmatched junction nucleotides: 4. The CDR3 loop spans 15 amino acids. Germline CDR1 SNHLY, CDR2 FYNNEI. The CDR3 nucleotides read TGTGCCAGCAGACGGGACAGGGGAGCTAATGAAAAACTGTTTTTT. This sequence encodes CASRRDRGANEKLFF.

The V and J genes are TRBV5-4 and TRBJ2-7; D might be TRBD2 (7 bases). This CDR3 region has 15 residues. V was pared by 10 bases and J by 1 base, with 21 bases between. The germline CDR1 and CDR2 sequences are SGHNT and YYREEE (reference sequence). In nucleotides, the CDR3 is TGTGCCGCTTCCCGGGGGGCGAGCGAATCCTACGAGCAGTACTTC. Its translation is CAASRGASESYEQYF.

This clonotype has at least ten counts. The V call is TRBV7-9, the J call TRBJ2-6, with 10 bases matching TRBD2. The CDR3 loop spans 18 amino acids. Trimming cost V 3 bases and J 0 bases; bases outside gene matches: 5. CDR1 and CDR2 (germline): SEHNR, FQNEAQ (reference sequence). The CDR3 spells CASSFPSGRVSGANVLTF. The CDR3 bases are TGTGCCAGCAGCTTCCCTAGCGGGAGAGTCTCTGGGGCCAACGTCCTGACTTTC.

This clonotype was counted many times. The chain recombines TRBV2 with TRBJ1-5; D remains ambiguous. The CDR3 has 12 residues. Trimming stripped 6 bases from V and 13 bases from J, with 16 bases between. Germline V gene sequence: CDR1 SNHLY, CDR2 FYNNEI. The CDR3 DNA sequence: TGTGCCAGCAGAGTCCCCCTAAGGGATCAGCATTTT. Its protein product is CASRVPLRDQHF.

This clonotype has a count of ten or more. The V call is TRBV29-1, the J call TRBJ1-4; D gene unclear. This CDR3 region has 13 residues. Per the germline V gene, CDR1 is SQVTM and CDR2 is ANQGSEA. Trimming took off 6 bases at V and 4 bases at J, with 12 bases between the two ends. The CDR3 sequence: CSVLSPINEKLFF. CDR3 in DNA: TGCAGCGTCCTCTCCCCGATTAATGAAAAACTGTTTTTT.

This clonotype was recorded many times. The chain recombines TRBV19 with TRBJ1-2; D ambiguous. The ends were cut back, 3 bases at V and 0 bases at J, with 8 bases in the middle. This CDR3 comprises 14 residues. Per germline, CDR1 LNHDA and CDR2 SQIVND (reference sequence). CDR3 sequence: CASSILGSNYGYTF. As DNA, the CDR3 is TGTGCCAGTAGTATCCTGGGATCTAACTATGGCTACACCTTC.

Of note for this clonotype: Just one base apart from a much larger clone, this may be a read error. The rearrangement uses TRBV11-2 and TRBJ2-5, with D perhaps assigned TRBD1 or TRBD2 (5 bases each). The CDR3 runs to 17 residues. Trimming pared 1 base from V and 5 bases from J, leaving 20 bases between. From germline, CDR1 is SGHAT and CDR2 FQNNGV. The CDR3 DNA follows: TGTGCCAGCAGCTTAGGGTTGCGGGCAGGGAATGGTGAGACCCAGTACTTC. Amino acid sequence: CASSLGLRAGNGETQYF.

This chain links TRBV20-1 with TRBJ1-2; D remains ambiguous. This CDR3 comprises 13 residues. In germline, CDR1 is DFQATT, CDR2 SNEGSKA (reference sequence). Deletions cut 3 bases from V and 3 bases from J, with 11 bases between. The CDR3 region is CSASIAGDYGYTF. The CDR3 coding sequence is TGCAGTGCTAGCATAGCGGGAGACTATGGCTACACCTTC.

The V call is TRBV18, the J call TRBJ1-4; D is ambiguous. Trimming took 5 bases from V and 8 from J, leaving 21 bases between them. Germline V lookup: CDR1 KGHSH, CDR2 LQKENI. This CDR3 has 16 amino acids. The CDR3 spells CASSEGPGTYIEKLFF. CDR3 coding DNA: TGTGCCAGCTCAGAAGGGCCGGGTACTTACATCGAAAAACTGTTTTTT.

This clonotype was recorded once. The J gene is TRBJ2-6, the V gene TRBV20-1; D gene ambiguous. Germline V lookup: CDR1 DFQATT, CDR2 SNEGSKA (reference sequence). This CDR3 comprises 12 residues. V shed 7 bases and J shed 4 bases, with 8 bases lying between them. The CDR3 DNA sequence: TGCAGTGTACGCGACGGGGCCAACGTCCTGACTTTC. Its translation is CSVRDGANVLTF.

This clonotype was detected a few times. The chain recombines TRBV30 with TRBJ1-1; D remains unclear. The CDR3 sequence is 13 residues long. Germline values: CDR1 GTSNPN, CDR2 SVGIG (reference sequence). V gave up 3 bases and J gave up 8 bases, with 16 bases separating them. For the CDR3, the DNA is TGTGCCTGGAGAGCCTTTGGAGGGTACGAAGCTTTCTTT. This encodes CAWRAFGGYEAFF.

Of note for this clonotype: This may come from a read error, since a much larger clone is one base off. The chain links TRBV10-3 to TRBJ2-5; D ambiguous. Trimming left V 6 bases short and J 4 bases short, with 18 bases between. Germline loops: CDR1 ENHRY, CDR2 SYGVKD. The CDR3 covers 15 residues. The CDR3 region is CAIRERWSIRETQYF. The CDR3, as DNA: TGTGCCATCAGGGAGAGGTGGTCTATCCGAGAGACCCAGTACTTC.

This clonotype was observed a few times. This chain links TRBV10-3 with TRBJ2-7; maybe TRBD1 (5 bases). From germline, CDR1 is ENHRY and CDR2 SYGVKD. The CDR3 runs to 13 residues. The V gene lost 3 bases and the J gene lost 7 bases, with 13 bases spanning the gap. This CDR3 reads CAISDVGVNEQYF. DNA of the CDR3: TGTGCCATCAGTGACGTAGGGGTCAATGAGCAGTACTTC.

The chain carries TRBV18 and TRBJ1-3; maybe TRBD1 (5 bases). This CDR3 contains 14 residues. The V gene's germline CDR1 is KGHSH and CDR2 LQKENI. V was pared by 0 bases and J by 8 bases, with 11 bases between. CDR3 DNA sequence: TGTGCCAGCTCACCACCGGGACTTTTAGACACCATATATTTT. Translation gives CASSPPGLLDTIYF.

The chain carries TRBV20-1 and TRBJ1-1, with D perhaps matching TRBD1 (5 bases). This CDR3 comprises 15 residues. CDR1 and CDR2 (germline): DFQATT, SNEGSKA (reference sequence). The ends were cut back, 2 bases at V and 3 bases at J, with 16 bases in the middle. The CDR3 loop is CSARNRRQKDTEAFF. In DNA form, the CDR3 reads TGCAGTGCTAGAAACAGGCGGCAAAAGGACACTGAAGCTTTCTTT.

There are many counts of this clonotype. This chain joins TRBV3-1 and TRBJ1-2; no definite D call. The CDR3 is made up of 13 amino acids. V was shortened by 0 bases and J by 3 bases, with 5 bases between the two germline ends. From germline, CDR1 is LGHDT and CDR2 YNNKEL (reference sequence). The CDR3 loop is CASSQEADYGYTF. Here the CDR3 DNA reads TGTGCCAGCAGCCAAGAGGCGGACTATGGCTACACCTTC.